The 29 T cell receptor beta chains in this list originate from one sample, sequenced in a study of shared clonotypes between healthy human individuals. CD8 cells classed as naive were CD45RO-negative and positively selected for CCR7, excluding terminally differentiated effector memory CD45RA+ cells. Assay used: immunoSEQ multiplex PCR; TCRdb lists only in-frame clones, some missing. The table has about 2 million clones, over 85% seen once. The sample was naive CD8+ T cells sorted from blood. The receptors were sampled from a man aged 18 to 35 in good health.

The CDR3 nucleotides are TGTGCCAGCAGCCCCGGGGGACCTAATGAAAAACTGTTTTTT. Protein product: CASSPGGPNEKLFF. This chain links TRBV7-9 with TRBJ1-4, with D perhaps TRBD1 (5 bases). CDR1 and CDR2 from the germline V gene are SEHNR and FQNEAQ (reference sequence). The ends were cut back, 5 bases at V and 3 bases at J, with 10 bases in the middle. CDR3 length: 14 amino acids.

Of note for this clone: This specimen includes other DNA sequences encoding the same CDR3. The CDR3 region is CASSYVGGTYEQYF. DNA of the CDR3: TGTGCCAGCAGTTACGTCGGAGGGACCTACGAGCAGTACTTC. The rearrangement uses TRBV6-5 and TRBJ2-7; D is possibly TRBD2 (6 bases). Between the trimmed V and J ends, which lost 2 bases and 2 bases, there was a span of 10 bases. The CDR3 length is 14 residues. Germline V gene data show CDR1 as MNHEY and CDR2 as SVGAGI.

This clone was detected only once. The chain is built from TRBV19 and TRBJ2-2; 9 bases map to TRBD2. CDR3 length equals 17 residues. V lost 7 bases to trimming and J lost 2 bases; unmatched junction nucleotides: 11. Germline CDR1 LNHDA, CDR2 SQIVND (reference sequence). In DNA, the CDR3 is TGTGCCAGTACCCCCTGGCTAGCGGGGCTAAACACCGGGGAGCTGTTTTTT. As protein: CASTPWLAGLNTGELFF.

As concerns this clone: Other DNA sequences in this sample translate to the same CDR3. J is TRBJ2-2 and V is TRBV27; tentatively, D is TRBD1 or TRBD2 (5 bases each). Looked up from germline, CDR1 is MNHEY and CDR2 is SMNVEV (reference sequence). The CDR3 sequence is 15 residues long. V lost 5 bases to trimming and J lost 2 bases, with 12 bases between them. The CDR3 loop is CASSPGTVNTGELFF. The CDR3 DNA is TGTGCCAGCAGTCCCGGGACGGTCAACACCGGGGAGCTGTTTTTT.

The chain combines TRBV19 with TRBJ2-3; 7 bases line up with TRBD2. With V trimmed by 10 bases and J by 0 bases, 16 bases remained unmatched. The length of the CDR3 is 17 residues. Germline CDR1 is LNHDA and CDR2 is SQIVND (reference sequence). CDR3 nucleotide sequence: TGTGCCACCTCCCTCGGGGGGAGCGGGACTAGCACAGATACGCAGTATTTT. This gives the protein CATSLGGSGTSTDTQYF.

V gene TRBV15 combines with J gene TRBJ2-1, with TRBD1 identical over 9 bases. Germline V gives CDR1 LNHNV, CDR2 YYDKDF (reference sequence). The CDR3 is 17 residues long. Trimming removed 5 bases from V and 2 bases from J; junction bases left unmatched: 10. CDR3 coding DNA: TGTGCCACCAGCGGTCAAGAGACAGGGGGGCCCTACAATGAGCAGTTCTTC. Amino acids: CATSGQETGGPYNEQFF.

With regard to this clone: The identical CDR3 is also encoded by other nucleotide sequences in the sample. The genes are TRBV6-5 and TRBJ1-1, with D perhaps matching TRBD1 (6 bases). V lost 5 bases and J lost 5, with 12 bases in between. There are 13 residues in the CDR3. Germline loops: CDR1 MNHEY, CDR2 SVGAGI. In DNA, the CDR3 is TGTGCCAGCAGTAGGGGGGGAAGGACTGAAGCTTTCTTT. Its protein is CASSRGGRTEAFF.

The V call is TRBV19, the J call TRBJ1-5; D remains unclear. CDR3 size: 18 residues. V lost 0 bases, J lost 1 base, and 16 bases lay in between. The germline CDR1 and CDR2 sequences are LNHDA and SQIVND (reference sequence). CDR3 protein: CASSIDVDSLGSNQPQHF. CDR3 sequence (DNA): TGTGCCAGTAGTATAGATGTTGACTCTTTGGGGAGCAATCAGCCCCAGCATTTT.

The chain is built from TRBV2 and TRBJ2-7; 7 bases are shared with TRBD1. Germline CDR1 SNHLY, CDR2 FYNNEI. The CDR3 loop spans 14 amino acids. V was pared by 5 bases and J by 3 bases, with 7 bases of the junction left unmatched. The CDR3 is CASSQTGQYYEQYF. Here the CDR3 DNA reads TGTGCCAGCAGTCAGACGGGACAGTACTACGAGCAGTACTTC.

The chain uses TRBV30 and TRBJ2-7; 8 nucleotides align to TRBD2. There are 15 residues in the CDR3. V shed 2 bases and J 2 bases; nucleotides not matched to a gene: 8. Per the germline V gene, CDR1 is GTSNPN and CDR2 is SVGIG (reference sequence). CDR3 nucleotide sequence: TGTGCCTGGAGTAAGAGACTAGCGAGAACCTACGAGCAGTACTTC. As protein: CAWSKRLARTYEQYF. The full variable domain, rest sourced from reference TRBV30 and TRBJ2-7, is SQTIHQWPATLVQPVGSPLSLECTVEGTSNPNLYWYRQAAGRGLQLLFYSVGIGQISSEVPQNLSASRPQDRQFILSSKKLLLSDSGFYLCAWSKRLARTYEQYFGPGTRLTVT.

This chain connects TRBV19 to TRBJ1-4; D possibly corresponds to TRBD1 (6 bases). The CDR3 spans 14 residues. CDR1 is LNHDA, CDR2 SQIVND, per germline (reference sequence). Trimming left V 3 bases short and J 5 bases short, with 10 bases between. CDR3: CASSMTGGNEKLFF. In DNA, the CDR3 is TGTGCCAGTAGTATGACAGGTGGGAATGAAAAACTGTTTTTT.

In regard to this clone: In the same sample, other DNA sequences code for this CDR3. This chain joins TRBV7-9 and TRBJ1-1, with D perhaps TRBD1 (5 bases). V was shortened by 1 base and J by 3 bases, with 12 bases between the two germline ends. Germline CDR1 and CDR2: SEHNR and FQNEAQ (reference sequence). There are 15 residues in the CDR3. The CDR3 sequence is CASSLGVGGDTEAFF. The CDR3 nucleotides are TGTGCCAGCAGCTTAGGAGTCGGGGGGGACACTGAAGCTTTCTTT.

The rearrangement joins TRBV6-6 to TRBJ2-7; 7 bases are shared with TRBD2. J lost 2 bases, V lost 6 bases, and 10 bases had no gene match. This CDR3 is 15 amino acids long. The germline CDR1 and CDR2 sequences are MNHNY and SVGAGI (reference sequence). CDR3 nucleotide sequence: TGTGCCAGCAGACCTACTAGCGAAAAAACCTACGAGCAGTACTTC. Amino acid sequence: CASRPTSEKTYEQYF.

This clone was counted once. The gene calls are TRBV29-1 and TRBJ2-3; TRBD1 might be the D (5 bases). Looked up from germline, CDR1 is SQVTM and CDR2 is ANQGSEA. V was pared by 4 bases and J by 6 bases, with 11 bases between. The CDR3 is 12 amino acids. In DNA form, the CDR3 reads TGCAGCGTTGGTCAGGGAACTGATACGCAGTATTTT. Its protein product is CSVGQGTDTQYF.

The chain combines TRBV27 with TRBJ1-5; 11 bases fit TRBD1. This CDR3 has 16 residues. Germline V gene lookup returns CDR1 MNHEY and CDR2 SMNVEV (reference sequence). Trimming cost V 4 bases and J 7 bases; bases outside gene matches: 9. Here the CDR3 reads CASSSGQGAPYQPQHF. In nucleotides, the CDR3 is TGTGCCAGCAGTTCTGGACAGGGGGCGCCGTACCAGCCCCAGCATTTT.

The CDR3 DNA reads TGTGCCAGCAGTACGGGAGGAAGTACCTACGAGCAGTACTTC. The encoded protein is CASSTGGSTYEQYF. The V call is TRBV9, the J call TRBJ2-7, with TRBD2 matching over 7 bases. This CDR3 region has 14 residues. The J segment lost 2 bases and the V segment lost 5 bases, leaving 7 bases of the junction unmatched. The germline V gene encodes CDR1 SGDLS and CDR2 YYNGEE. The variable domain in full, completed from reference TRBV9 and TRBJ2-7, reads DSGVTQTPKHLITATGQRVTLRCSPRSGDLSVYWYQQSLDQGLQFLIQYYNGEERAKGNILERFSAQQFPDLHSELNLSSLELGDSALYFCASSTGGSTYEQYFGPGTRLTVT.

The chain has TRBV4-2 and TRBJ1-4; D is unclear. V lost 1 base to trimming and J lost 8 bases, with 17 bases between them. The germline V gene has CDR1 LGHNA and CDR2 YNFKEQ. The CDR3 extends over 16 amino acids. The CDR3 here is CASSQVGLSGLEKLFF. DNA for the CDR3: TGTGCCAGCAGCCAAGTTGGGCTAAGCGGGTTGGAAAAACTGTTTTTT.

Note on this clone: The identical CDR3 is also encoded by other nucleotide sequences in the sample. The chain carries TRBV30 and TRBJ2-7; TRBD2 is a possible D gene (5 bases). Trimming pared 2 bases from V and 1 base from J, leaving 6 bases between. The CDR3 is 12 residues long. Germline values: CDR1 GTSNPN, CDR2 SVGIG (reference sequence). As DNA, the CDR3 is TGTGCCTGGAGTCCGGGGTCCTACGAGCAGTACTTC. As protein: CAWSPGSYEQYF.

The chain couples TRBV4-3 to TRBJ1-4; D gene uncertain. The V end was cut by 0 bases, the J end by 5 bases, with 13 bases between. This CDR3 region has 16 residues. The V gene's germline CDR1 is LGHNA and CDR2 YSLEER. The CDR3 region has the DNA TGCGCCAGCAGCCAAGAGGAGCAAGGAGTAAATGAAAAACTGTTTTTT. Its translation: CASSQEEQGVNEKLFF.

The J gene is TRBJ2-7, the V gene TRBV7-3; the match to TRBD2 covers 10 bases. Germline trimming cut 4 bases from V and 1 base from J; bases unmatched to any gene: 1. CDR3 size: 14 residues. Germline lookup yields CDR1 SGHTA and CDR2 FQGTGA. The CDR3 DNA is TGTGCCAGCAGCTCAGCGGGGGGGTCCTACGAGCAGTACTTC. This sequence encodes CASSSAGGSYEQYF. Together with reference TRBV7-3 and TRBJ2-7, the CDR3 gives the full variable domain: GAGVSQTPSNKVTEKGKYVELRCDPISGHTALYWYRQSLGQGPEFLIYFQGTGAADDSGLPNDRFFAVRPEGSVSTLKIQRTERGDSAVYLCASSSAGGSYEQYFGPGTRLTVT.

The chain is built from TRBV9 and TRBJ2-7, with no clear D. This CDR3 comprises 13 residues. Germline CDR1 and CDR2: SGDLS and YYNGEE. Trimming removed 0 bases from V and 3 bases from J, with 7 bases in between. The CDR3: CASSVGVHYEQYF. The CDR3 DNA reads as TGTGCCAGCAGCGTAGGGGTTCACTACGAGCAGTACTTC.

The CDR3 nucleotides are TGTGCCAGCAGTGAATTGAGAGGGCTTAACACCGGGGAGCTGTTTTTT. Its translation: CASSELRGLNTGELFF. The genes are TRBV2 and TRBJ2-2; D may be TRBD2 (5 bases). Per germline, CDR1 SNHLY and CDR2 FYNNEI. This CDR3 contains 16 residues. V was pared by 2 bases and J by 2 bases, with 12 bases between.

The rearrangement joins TRBV4-1 to TRBJ1-3; the D gene is possibly TRBD1 (5 bases). V lost 0 bases to trimming and J lost 0 bases, with 12 bases between them. Germline V gene sequence: CDR1 MGHRA, CDR2 YSYEKL. The CDR3 contains 17 residues. The CDR3 bases are TGCGCCAGCAGCCAAGATCCCCAGGACATCTCTGGAAACACCATATATTTT. Translated, it gives CASSQDPQDISGNTIYF.

The J gene is TRBJ1-4, the V gene TRBV2, with 7 bases lining up with TRBD1. Unmatched junction bases numbered 7, after V lost 6 bases and J lost 6 bases. The CDR3 is 14 residues long. CDR1 is SNHLY, CDR2 FYNNEI, per germline. CDR3 sequence (DNA): TGTGCCAGCAGACCGGGACAGACTCATGAAAAACTGTTTTTT. Residues: CASRPGQTHEKLFF.

The chain joins TRBV4-3 to TRBJ2-2, with D possibly being TRBD1 or TRBD2 (5 bases each). Germline lookup yields CDR1 LGHNA and CDR2 YSLEER. The germline V and J ends were trimmed by 2 bases and 2 bases, with 12 bases remaining between them. The CDR3 runs 16 residues. The CDR3 nucleotides are TGCGCCAGCAGCCAAAAAGGGACGACCAACACCGGGGAGCTGTTTTTT. Residues: CASSQKGTTNTGELFF.

The rearrangement uses TRBV18 and TRBJ1-4; D may be TRBD1 (5 bases). The CDR3 runs to 18 residues. V lost 5 bases to trimming and J lost 8 bases, with 27 bases between them. Germline V gene data show CDR1 as KGHSH and CDR2 as LQKENI. The CDR3 DNA reads TGTGCCAGCTCAACGTCTACCGAGGACACAGTAATGGGAGAAAAACTGTTTTTT. Encoded protein: CASSTSTEDTVMGEKLFF.

The rearrangement links TRBV10-3 to TRBJ1-2; the match to TRBD1 covers 7 bases. The V gene's germline CDR1 is ENHRY and CDR2 SYGVKD. The junction had 13 bases not matched to a gene; V was cut back by 3 bases and J by 6 bases. This CDR3 spans 16 amino acids. CDR3 region: CAISDLSTGARDGYTF. The CDR3 DNA follows: TGTGCCATCAGTGATCTATCTACAGGGGCGAGGGATGGCTACACCTTC.

This clone was counted a single time. This sequence joins TRBV5-6 and TRBJ1-1; D remains unclear. Germline-derived CDR1 and CDR2 are SGHDT and YYEEEE. The V and J ends lost 4 bases and 7 bases respectively, with 20 bases between them. CDR3 length: 15 residues. The CDR3 reads CASSHWTLVAVEAFF. The DNA of the CDR3 is TGTGCCAGCAGCCACTGGACTCTGGTGGCAGTTGAAGCTTTCTTT.

The CDR3 coding sequence is TGTGCCAGCAGTGATCAGGGGGCTAGCTCCTACGAGCAGTACTTC. It yields the protein CASSDQGASSYEQYF. The chain uses TRBV2 and TRBJ2-7, with 8 bases matching TRBD1. CDR1 is SNHLY and CDR2 is FYNNEI in the germline V gene. V gave up 3 bases and J gave up 0 bases; unmatched junction bases: 4. The CDR3 extends over 15 amino acids.